A selection of T cell receptor beta chains follows, all from one sample in a study of regulatory T cells in long-lasting Graves disease. TCRdb processed the multiplex PCR reads anew with MiXCR; each CDR3 protein has one entry. This table has about 300,000 distinct CDR3 sequences, 20% to 25% appearing once. The sequencing here drew on peripheral blood mononuclear cells (PBMCs), taken when the disease was refractory, from a patient treated with antithyroid drugs. The receptors were gathered from a female donor with Graves disease. Each CDR3 is given with its conserved first and last residue. A D gene is named only where the DNA matches it firmly. Not every row has a clone size; where given, it reads once, few, many or a size class.

J,size,D,V,CDR3,DNA
TRBJ2-1,NA,TRBD1,TRBV3-1,CASTSGTAHNEQFF,TGTGCCAGCACCTCCGGGACAGCCCACAATGAGCAGTTCTTC
TRBJ2-7,NA,NA,TRBV3-1,CASSLTDTQQYF,TGTGCCAGCAGCCTGACTGACACCCAGCAGTACTTC
TRBJ1-5,many,NA,TRBV6-5,CASSYIGGNQPQHF,TGTGCCAGCAGTTACATCGGAGGGAATCAGCCCCAGCATTTT
TRBJ2-1,NA,NA,TRBV28,CASSELDEQFF,TGTGCCAGCAGTGAGTTAGATGAGCAGTTCTTC
TRBJ2-5,many,NA,TRBV2,CASSGHRSLQETQYF,TGTGCCAGCAGTGGCCACAGGAGCCTACAAGAGACCCAGTACTTC
TRBJ2-7,many,TRBD1,TRBV27,CASRTHRGNYEQYF,TGTGCCAGCAGGACGCACAGGGGTAACTACGAGCAGTACTTC
TRBJ2-7,few,NA,TRBV27,CASSLVGSRAYEQYF,TGTGCCAGCAGTTTAGTCGGTAGTCGGGCCTACGAGCAGTACTTC
TRBJ2-3,NA,NA,TRBV19,CASSIYPGTDTQYF,TGTGCCAGTAGTATCTACCCAGGCACAGATACGCAGTATTTT
TRBJ1-1,few,TRBD1,TRBV5-6,CASSFRQGEAFF,TGTGCCAGCAGCTTTCGACAGGGTGAAGCTTTCTTT
TRBJ2-5,many,NA,TRBV28,CASTGLSEEETQYF,TGTGCCAGCACCGGACTTTCCGAAGAGGAGACCCAGTACTTC
TRBJ1-1,many,NA,TRBV3-1,CASSQAGATEAFF,TGTGCCAGCAGCCAAGCGGGGGCCACTGAAGCTTTCTTT
TRBJ2-2,NA,NA,TRBV28,CASSLELAERNTGELFF,TGTGCCAGCAGTTTGGAGTTGGCGGAACGGAACACCGGGGAGCTGTTTTTT
TRBJ2-2,NA,NA,TRBV11-2,CASSLEPPGHLTGELFF,TGTGCCAGCAGCTTAGAACCCCCGGGACACCTCACCGGGGAGCTGTTTTTT
TRBJ2-1,NA,TRBD2,TRBV6-2/TRBV6-3,CASRGTSGRKNEQFF,TGTGCCAGCAGGGGGACTAGCGGGAGGAAAAATGAGCAGTTCTTC
TRBJ2-7,few,TRBD2,TRBV20-1,CSARTSGALAGQYF,TGCAGTGCTAGAACTAGCGGAGCCCTCGCGGGGCAGTACTTC
TRBJ2-7,few,NA,TRBV30,CASDGGSDEQYF,TGTGCCTCGGACGGGGGTAGCGACGAGCAGTACTTC
TRBJ2-7,NA,NA,TRBV12-3/TRBV12-4,CASSLALLGPEQYF,TGTGCCAGCAGTTTAGCCCTTTTAGGGCCCGAGCAGTACTTC
TRBJ1-5,few,TRBD1,TRBV19,CASSKGQRINF,TGTGCCAGTAGTAAGGGACAGAGGATCAATTTT
TRBJ2-1,many,NA,TRBV27,CASSGSLNNEQFF,TGTGCCAGCAGTGGAAGCCTAAACAATGAGCAGTTCTTC
TRBJ2-7,NA,NA,TRBV20-1,CSAPGDTYEQYF,TGCAGTGCCCCTGGGGACACCTACGAGCAGTACTTC
TRBJ1-1,NA,NA,TRBV6-1,CASRPTGGGTEAFF,TGTGCCAGCAGACCTACGGGGGGAGGGACTGAAGCTTTCTTT
TRBJ2-3,NA,TRBD2,TRBV12-3/TRBV12-4,CASTVLAGGNTQYF,TGTGCCAGCACCGTACTAGCGGGAGGGAATACGCAGTATTTT
TRBJ2-2,NA,TRBD2,TRBV14,CASSQSSGLAVTGELFF,TGTGCCAGCAGCCAATCGTCGGGACTAGCGGTTACCGGGGAGCTGTTTTTT
TRBJ1-2,many,NA,TRBV27,CASSFAGLYGYTF,TGTGCCAGCAGCTTCGCGGGACTCTATGGCTACACCTTC
TRBJ2-7,NA,TRBD2,TRBV4-1,CASRPGLAAGYEQYF,TGCGCCAGCCGCCCCGGACTAGCTGCTGGCTACGAGCAGTACTTC
TRBJ2-7,few,TRBD2,TRBV7-6,CASSKASGSVYEQYF,TGTGCCAGCAGCAAGGCGAGCGGGAGCGTCTACGAGCAGTACTTC
TRBJ2-2,few,NA,TRBV27,CASSFQGDTGELFF,TGTGCCAGCAGTTTTCAAGGGGACACCGGGGAGCTGTTTTTT
TRBJ1-1,many,NA,TRBV6-1,CASSPRSNTEAFF,TGTGCCAGCAGTCCACGGTCAAACACTGAAGCTTTCTTT
TRBJ1-1,many,NA,TRBV10-1,CASKTYPIRLAFF,TGCGCCAGCAAGACCTACCCGATTCGTTTGGCTTTCTTT
TRBJ1-2,many,TRBD1,TRBV6-1,CASSQDNRGYGYTF,TGTGCCAGCAGTCAAGATAACAGGGGGTATGGCTACACCTTC
TRBJ2-5,many,NA,TRBV2,CASRGAGETQYF,TGTGCCAGCAGAGGGGCTGGAGAGACCCAGTACTTC
TRBJ2-1,NA,TRBD2,TRBV30,CAWNSGRAFIDEQFF,TGTGCCTGGAACAGCGGGAGGGCCTTTATTGATGAGCAGTTCTTC
TRBJ1-2,NA,NA,TRBV30,CAWSPQETRVPYGYTF,TGTGCCTGGAGTCCCCAGGAGACAAGGGTCCCCTATGGCTACACCTTC
TRBJ2-6,NA,TRBD2,TRBV19,CASSIGLWGGGANVLTF,TGTGCCAGTAGTATCGGATTATGGGGGGGTGGGGCCAACGTCCTGACTTTC
TRBJ1-4,few,NA,TRBV7-9,CASSLESEKLFF,TGTGCCAGCAGCTTAGAGAGTGAAAAACTGTTTTTT
TRBJ1-4,many,NA,TRBV12-3/TRBV12-4,CASTDLGRGSEKLFF,TGTGCCAGCACCGACCTCGGAAGAGGGTCTGAAAAACTGTTTTTT
TRBJ2-7,NA,NA,TRBV19,CAGSNLGRDSLYEQYF,TGTGCCGGTAGTAATTTGGGCCGGGACTCCCTCTACGAGCAGTACTTC
TRBJ2-5,few,NA,TRBV7-2,CATLVVGTQYF,TGTGCCACTCTAGTCGTCGGGACCCAGTACTTC
TRBJ2-2,few,NA,TRBV29-1,CSVERVPGELFF,TGCAGCGTGGAAAGGGTCCCCGGGGAGCTGTTTTTT
TRBJ2-2,NA,NA,TRBV7-3,CASSPNGDTYTGELFF,TGTGCCAGCAGCCCTAACGGGGACACCTACACCGGGGAGCTGTTTTTT
TRBJ2-7,many,TRBD1,TRBV12-3/TRBV12-4,CASTQDRGYEQYF,TGTGCCAGCACCCAGGACAGGGGCTACGAGCAGTACTTC
TRBJ2-7,few,TRBD1,TRBV27,CASKGQGAYEQYF,TGTGCCAGCAAAGGACAGGGTGCGTACGAGCAGTACTTC
TRBJ1-5,NA,NA,TRBV29-1,CSVRLSGNQPQHF,TGCAGCGTACGATTGTCGGGCAATCAGCCCCAGCATTTT
TRBJ1-1,NA,NA,TRBV4-2,CASSQDRGGDLNTEAFF,TGTGCCAGCAGCCAAGACAGGGGTGGAGACCTGAACACTGAAGCTTTCTTT
TRBJ2-5,NA,NA,TRBV5-1,CASSLYDPGAETQYF,TGCGCCAGCAGCTTGTATGACCCCGGGGCGGAGACCCAGTACTTC
TRBJ2-2,NA,TRBD2,TRBV27,CASSWDSGNIGELFF,TGTGCCAGCAGTTGGGATAGCGGGAATATCGGGGAGCTGTTTTTT
TRBJ2-5,many,NA,TRBV7-8,CASRGELGTQYF,TGTGCCAGCAGAGGGGAGTTGGGGACCCAGTACTTC
TRBJ1-5,few,NA,TRBV6-1,CASILSGGGRPNQPQHF,TGTGCCAGCATCCTCTCGGGGGGAGGCCGTCCCAATCAGCCCCAGCATTTT
TRBJ2-7,many,NA,TRBV27,CASSSLLTDEQYF,TGTGCCAGCAGTTCATTACTGACAGACGAGCAGTACTTC
TRBJ1-1,NA,NA,TRBV20-1,CSALPTARTEAFF,TGCAGTGCACTCCCCACAGCCCGGACTGAAGCTTTCTTT
TRBJ2-7,many,TRBD2,TRBV7-2,CASSLRMGGMEQYF,TGTGCCAGCAGCTTAAGGATGGGGGGGATGGAGCAGTACTTC
TRBJ2-7,NA,NA,TRBV6-1,CASRPGRAPGERYF,TGTGCCAGCAGACCCGGACGCGCTCCTGGTGAGCGGTACTTC
TRBJ2-7,NA,TRBD2,TRBV20-1,CSARRTSDTSYEQYF,TGCAGTGCTAGAAGGACTAGCGACACATCCTACGAGCAGTACTTC
TRBJ1-5,NA,TRBD1,TRBV7-2,CASSLQGAALQPQHF,TGTGCCAGCAGCTTACAGGGGGCGGCTCTCCAGCCCCAGCATTTT
TRBJ2-5,many,NA,TRBV11-1,CASSILLRETQYF,TGTGCCAGCAGCATCCTGCTGCGAGAGACCCAGTACTTC
TRBJ2-2,NA,NA,TRBV19,CASENSGNTGELFF,TGTGCCAGCGAGAATAGCGGGAACACCGGGGAGCTGTTTTTT
TRBJ2-5,few,NA,TRBV29-1,CSVELPNGETQYF,TGCAGCGTTGAACTCCCGAATGGAGAGACCCAGTACTTC